One sample yielded the 23 T cell receptor beta chains listed below, sequenced in a study of shared clonotypes between healthy human individuals. Sequencing was performed with immunoSEQ multiplex PCR; in TCRdb, only in-frame clones are kept and a portion is missing. The sample includes about 2.1 million clones, roughly 95% of them seen just once. Positive CCR7 selection of CD45RO-negative cells yielded the naive CD8 cells, and terminally differentiated effector memory CD45RA+ cells were excluded. The sample consisted of naive CD8+ T cells from PBMCs. The source of these receptors is a man aged 18 to 35 in good health. Some clones in this sample may be carry-over from other donors' samples.

V is TRBV4-3 and J is TRBJ1-2, with 7 nucleotides matching TRBD1. V dropped 0 bases and J dropped 4; count of bases not matched to a gene: 14. The CDR3 loop spans 18 amino acids. Germline CDR1 and CDR2: LGHNA and YSLEER. The CDR3 region has the DNA TGCGCCAGCAGCCAAGATCTACCCGGGAGGGGGCGCGGCTATGGCTACACCTTC. Its protein is CASSQDLPGRGRGYGYTF.

In this sample, this clone turned up once. The V call is TRBV29-1, the J call TRBJ1-2; 7 bases are shared with TRBD1. The V gene's germline CDR1 is SQVTM and CDR2 ANQGSEA. V was clipped by 5 bases and J by 3 bases; unmatched bases: 3. This CDR3 is 12 amino acids long. This CDR3 is CSVIQGDYGYTF. The DNA for the CDR3 is TGCAGCGTTATCCAGGGGGACTATGGCTACACCTTC. Using reference TRBV29-1 and TRBJ1-2 for the parts outside the CDR3, the full variable domain is SAVISQKPSRDICQRGTSLTIQCQVDSQVTMMFWYRQQPGQSLTLIATANQGSEATYESGFVIDKFPISRPNLTFSTLTVSNMSPEDSSIYLCSVIQGDYGYTFGSGTRLTVV.

This chain links TRBV9 with TRBJ2-7; TRBD1 matches at 9 bases. The CDR3 has 14 amino acids. V shed 4 bases and J 5 bases; nucleotides not matched to a gene: 7. Germline loops: CDR1 SGDLS, CDR2 YYNGEE. The CDR3 bases are TGTGCCAGCAGCCCGCGGGACAGGGACCACGAGCAGTACTTC. Encoded protein: CASSPRDRDHEQYF.

The chain joins TRBV29-1 to TRBJ2-2, with D hard to call. Trimming took 5 bases from V and 0 from J, leaving 13 bases between them. This CDR3 is 15 amino acids long. Germline CDR1 and CDR2: SQVTM and ANQGSEA. Here the CDR3 DNA reads TGCAGCGTTCGACGGACCTACGCGAACACCGGGGAGCTGTTTTTT. The encoded protein is CSVRRTYANTGELFF.

J is TRBJ2-1 and V is TRBV30; no firm D call. The CDR3 totals 12 residues. Germline V CDR1 and CDR2: GTSNPN, SVGIG (reference sequence). V shed 1 base and J shed 5 bases, with 6 bases lying between them. The CDR3 bases are TGTGCCTGGAGTGCCCCCCACAATGAGCAGTTCTTC. Its protein product is CAWSAPHNEQFF.

J is TRBJ1-5 and V is TRBV5-6, with 10 bases lining up with TRBD1. The CDR3 sequence is 15 residues long. After removal of 2 bases from V and 7 bases from J, the junction contained 6 bases not matched to a gene. Germline CDR1 reads SGHDT; CDR2 reads YYEEEE. The CDR3 DNA reads TGTGCCAGCAGCTTCGGGACAGGGGCTGCCCAGCCCCAGCATTTT. Translating it yields CASSFGTGAAQPQHF.

The V gene is TRBV5-4, the J gene TRBJ2-7; possible D gene TRBD1, 5 bases. CDR1 and CDR2 from the germline V gene are SGHNT and YYREEE (reference sequence). This CDR3 has 14 amino acids. Trimming removed 4 bases at V and 2 bases at J, with 13 bases between. DNA of the CDR3: TGTGCCAGCAGCGCAAGGGGTTCGGCCTACGAGCAGTACTTC. Protein sequence: CASSARGSAYEQYF. Drawing the rest from reference TRBV5-4 and TRBJ2-7, the complete variable domain is ETGVTQSPTHLIKTRGQQVTLRCSSQSGHNTVSWYQQALGQGPQFIFQYYREEENGRGNFPPRFSGLQFPNYSSELNVNALELDDSALYLCASSARGSAYEQYFGPGTRLTVT.

The rearrangement joins TRBV18 to TRBJ2-1; D unclear. The V end was cut by 4 bases, the J end by 0 bases, with 16 bases between. Germline V gene lookup returns CDR1 KGHSH and CDR2 LQKENI. The CDR3 is made up of 17 amino acids. CDR3 sequence reads: CASSLRRLLSSYNEQFF. Written as DNA, the CDR3 is TGTGCCAGCTCACTACGACGGCTACTCAGCTCCTACAATGAGCAGTTCTTC.

This clone showed up just a few times. The chain carries TRBV18 and TRBJ1-1; unclear D gene. V shed 4 bases and J shed 6 bases, with 6 bases lying between them. CDR3 size: 11 residues. The germline CDR1 and CDR2 sequences are KGHSH and LQKENI. The CDR3 DNA reads TGTGCCAGCTCACGAGGGCCTGAAGCTTTCTTT. Translated, it gives CASSRGPEAFF.

The V gene is TRBV9, the J gene TRBJ1-1; D is uncertain. This CDR3 is 14 amino acids long. Trimming pared 3 bases from V and 3 bases from J, leaving 12 bases between. CDR1 and CDR2 from the germline V gene are SGDLS and YYNGEE. The CDR3 DNA sequence: TGTGCCAGCAGCGCAGGACTAAAGGACACTGAAGCTTTCTTT. It encodes CASSAGLKDTEAFF.

The rearrangement links TRBV30 to TRBJ2-2; weak D call: TRBD2 (5 bases). Germline CDR1 GTSNPN, CDR2 SVGIG (reference sequence). Trimming removed 6 bases at V and 2 bases at J, with 22 bases between. The CDR3 extends over 17 amino acids. In nucleotides, the CDR3 is TGTGCCTGCCCACTAGAGGACCGATTTCCTAACACCGGGGAGCTGTTTTTT. Its protein is CACPLEDRFPNTGELFF. Full variable domain (missing parts from reference TRBV30 and TRBJ2-2): SQTIHQWPATLVQPVGSPLSLECTVEGTSNPNLYWYRQAAGRGLQLLFYSVGIGQISSEVPQNLSASRPQDRQFILSSKKLLLSDSGFYLCACPLEDRFPNTGELFFGEGSRLTVL.

There are a few counts of this clone. The chain has TRBV28 and TRBJ1-1, with D hard to call. The germline V and J ends were trimmed by 6 bases and 3 bases, with 8 bases remaining between them. The CDR3 totals 12 residues. Germline V gene sequence: CDR1 MDHEN, CDR2 SYDVKM. For the CDR3, the DNA is TGTGCCAGCAGCCCTCGGCACACTGAAGCTTTCTTT. The encoded protein is CASSPRHTEAFF.

The chain combines TRBV27 with TRBJ2-4, with D possibly being TRBD1 or TRBD2 (5 bases each). Germline-derived CDR1 and CDR2 are MNHEY and SMNVEV (reference sequence). The V end lost 5 bases, the J end lost 0 bases, and 11 bases lay between the germline ends. CDR3 length equals 15 residues. This CDR3 is CASSPGPLAKNIQYF. CDR3 bases: TGTGCCAGCAGTCCGGGACCATTAGCCAAAAACATTCAGTACTTC.

The chain uses TRBV29-1 and TRBJ2-7; 11 positions match TRBD2. Per germline, CDR1 SQVTM and CDR2 ANQGSEA. Trimming cost V 6 bases and J 6 bases; bases outside gene matches: 4. The CDR3 totals 12 residues. The CDR3 is CSVELAGGEQYF. CDR3 in DNA: TGCAGCGTAGAGCTAGCGGGAGGCGAGCAGTACTTC.

The rearrangement uses TRBV29-1 and TRBJ1-2; weak D call: TRBD1 (6 bases). CDR1 and CDR2 from the germline V gene are SQVTM and ANQGSEA. This CDR3 region has 14 residues. V lost 7 bases and J lost 4, with 19 bases in between. CDR3 sequence (DNA): TGCAGCGCCATTTTTGGGGGGCGAGTCTATGGCTACACCTTC. This encodes CSAIFGGRVYGYTF. Based on the CDR3 plus reference TRBV29-1 and TRBJ1-2, the full variable domain is SAVISQKPSRDICQRGTSLTIQCQVDSQVTMMFWYRQQPGQSLTLIATANQGSEATYESGFVIDKFPISRPNLTFSTLTVSNMSPEDSSIYLCSAIFGGRVYGYTFGSGTRLTVV.

The rearrangement joins TRBV28 to TRBJ2-3; D may be TRBD1 (5 bases). Trimming left V 2 bases short and J 5 bases short, with 11 bases between. Looked up from germline, CDR1 is MDHEN and CDR2 is SYDVKM. This CDR3 comprises 14 residues. CDR3 DNA sequence: TGTGCCAGCAGTTTAAGCCCACAGGAAGATACGCAGTATTTT. Protein sequence: CASSLSPQEDTQYF.

This chain links TRBV27 with TRBJ2-7; D not resolved. CDR3 length equals 12 residues. Trimming took 4 bases from V and 5 from J, leaving 9 bases between them. Germline assignment: CDR1 MNHEY and CDR2 SMNVEV (reference sequence). Here the CDR3 reads CASSSQPHEQYF. CDR3 in DNA: TGTGCCAGCAGTTCCCAACCCCACGAGCAGTACTTC.

The chain joins TRBV11-3 to TRBJ1-3; tentatively, D is TRBD1 (6 bases). The CDR3 runs 17 residues. Germline assignment: CDR1 SGHNT and CDR2 YENEEA. Trimming left V 5 bases short and J 2 bases short, with 19 bases between. The CDR3 nucleotides are TGTGCCAGCAGCCAGCCCTACCCAGGGGTGGCTGGAAACACCATATATTTT. Translated: CASSQPYPGVAGNTIYF.

This chain joins TRBV29-1 and TRBJ2-2; D perhaps matches TRBD1 (5 bases). V dropped 6 bases and J dropped 6 bases, with 11 bases sitting between them. The CDR3 runs 12 residues. Germline values: CDR1 SQVTM, CDR2 ANQGSEA. The CDR3 loop is CSVTGLSGELFF. The CDR3 DNA reads as TGCAGCGTCACAGGTCTCTCCGGGGAGCTGTTTTTT.

The chain uses TRBV30 and TRBJ2-7; D is perhaps TRBD1 (6 bases). CDR1 and CDR2 from the germline V gene are GTSNPN and SVGIG (reference sequence). This CDR3 has 13 residues. V was cut by 2 bases and J by 4 bases, with 12 bases left in between. The CDR3: CAWSKGVGYEQYF. CDR3 DNA sequence: TGTGCCTGGAGTAAGGGGGTAGGGTACGAGCAGTACTTC. Looking up the rest from reference TRBV30 and TRBJ2-7 gives the full variable domain: SQTIHQWPATLVQPVGSPLSLECTVEGTSNPNLYWYRQAAGRGLQLLFYSVGIGQISSEVPQNLSASRPQDRQFILSSKKLLLSDSGFYLCAWSKGVGYEQYFGPGTRLTVT.

The V gene is TRBV5-8, the J gene TRBJ1-1, with 8 bases that match TRBD1. The CDR3 is 14 residues long. J was trimmed by 4 bases and V by 2 bases; bases with no gene match: 4. The germline V gene encodes CDR1 SGHTS and CDR2 YDEGEE. The CDR3 here is CASSFTGGGTEAFF. The CDR3 DNA is TGTGCCAGCAGCTTTACAGGGGGGGGCACTGAAGCTTTCTTT.

This chain links TRBV6-5 with TRBJ2-7, with a possible D match to TRBD1 (5 bases). V was pared by 8 bases and J by 2 bases, with 10 bases between. The CDR3 runs 12 residues. CDR1 is MNHEY, CDR2 SVGAGI, per germline. CDR3 loop: CASGSTAYEQYF. Written as DNA, the CDR3 is TGTGCCAGCGGCTCGACAGCCTACGAGCAGTACTTC.

As DNA, the CDR3 is TGTGCCAGCACCCAAGCGGGTCCCGCCGCAGATACGCAGTATTTT. This codes for CASTQAGPAADTQYF. The chain joins TRBV7-9 to TRBJ2-3, with D perhaps matching TRBD2 (6 bases). The germline V gene has CDR1 SEHNR and CDR2 FQNEAQ (reference sequence). The CDR3 length is 15 residues. The V end was cut by 7 bases, the J end by 4 bases, with 18 bases between. Filled out from reference TRBV7-9 and TRBJ2-3, the complete variable domain reads DTGVSQNPRHKITKRGQNVTFRCDPISEHNRLYWYRQTLGQGPEFLTYFQNEAQLEKSRLLSDRFSAERPKGSFSTLEIQRTEQGDSAMYLCASTQAGPAADTQYFGPGTRLTVL.